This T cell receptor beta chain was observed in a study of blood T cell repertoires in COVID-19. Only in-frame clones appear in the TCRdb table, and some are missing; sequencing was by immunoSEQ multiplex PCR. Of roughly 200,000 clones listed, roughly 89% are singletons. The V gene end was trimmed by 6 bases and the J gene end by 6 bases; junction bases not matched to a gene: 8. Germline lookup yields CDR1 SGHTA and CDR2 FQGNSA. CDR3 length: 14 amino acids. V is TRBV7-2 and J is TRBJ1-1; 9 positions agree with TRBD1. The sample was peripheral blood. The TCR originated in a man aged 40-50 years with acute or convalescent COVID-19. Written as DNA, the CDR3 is TGTGCCAGCAGAATTGGACAGGGGAGGCCTGAAGCTTTCTTT. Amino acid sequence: CASRIGQGRPEAFF.